Detailed here is one T cell receptor beta chain. Antigen: not known. The data originate from a study of cytomegalovirus exposure and HLA in healthy donors. Broader study findings: When presence/absence was analysed, sequencing depth was taken to be roughly uniform across donors.

This CDR3 is built from 12 residues. The V and J ends lost 4 bases and 6 bases respectively, with 8 bases between them. In germline, CDR1 is SGHDN, CDR2 FVKESK. With 60 Vbeta and 13 Jbeta primers, the PCR was carried out. The assay was immunoSEQ multiplex PCR, and TCRdb's table has in-frame clones only and misses some. The sample has over 50,000 clones; 55% to 75% are singletons. This sequence joins TRBV14 and TRBJ2-3; the D gene is possibly TRBD1 (6 bases). The clonotype originates from a man aged 35-49 years in good health and CMV-seropositive. Input material: PBMCs. CDR3 in DNA: TGTGCCAGCAGCCGGGACACCGATACGCAGTATTTT. It encodes CASSRDTDTQYF.